One and the same sample provided the 2 T cell receptor beta chains below, sequenced in a study of metastatic and nonmetastatic thyroid tumors. TCRdb ran MiXCR on the PCR reads. The data show around 46,000 clones, with 22% seen just once and over 3% held by the top ten. None of the patients had undergone any treatment ahead of thyroid surgery. Sample: blood. The receptors were gathered from a male donor with papillary thyroid cancer or a benign thyroid nodule (not recorded which). Some clones in this sample may be carry-over from other donors' samples.

This clone was seen repeatedly, ten times or more. The chain carries TRBV20-1 and TRBJ1-4; no firm D call. The CDR3 totals 16 residues. CDR1 DFQATT and CDR2 SNEGSKA come from the germline V gene (reference sequence). V was clipped by 1 base and J by 7 bases, with 19 bases between them. CDR3 protein: CSARVNRAVKGEKLFF. For the CDR3, the DNA is TGCAGTGCTAGAGTTAATAGGGCAGTAAAAGGTGAAAAACTGTTTTTT.

The rearrangement links TRBV24-1 to TRBJ1-1, with 7 bases that match TRBD1. Losses at the gene ends were 4 bases for V and 9 bases for J; bases not matched to a gene: 4. This CDR3 region has 12 residues. Germline V gene lookup returns CDR1 KGHDR and CDR2 SFDVKD. CDR3 in amino acids: CATSDDRDKAFF. CDR3 in DNA: TGTGCCACCAGTGACGACAGGGATAAAGCTTTCTTT.